These T cell receptor beta chains were read from a single sample in a study of cytotoxic CD8 clonotypes in ibrutinib-treated CLL. Sequencing was performed with immunoSEQ multiplex PCR; in TCRdb, only in-frame clones are kept and a portion is missing. The sample lists some 200,000 clones; around 70% were seen once. The specimen was PBMCs, collected after 24 months of ibrutinib treatment. Receptors originate from a human donor with chronic lymphocytic leukemia. Both conserved end residues are part of each CDR3. D genes are given only for firm matches. For some rows the clone size is stated as once, few or many, or as a class when expanded; others skip it.

>NA|TRBV7-9|TRBJ2-7|TRBD2
TGTGCCAGCAGCTTGGGGGTAGCGGGAGCCTACGAGCAGTACTTC
CASSLGVAGAYEQYF
>NA|TRBV6-5|TRBJ2-1|NA
TGTGCCAGCAGATCACTAGCTTATCTCAATGAGCAGTTCTTC
CASRSLAYLNEQFF
>NA|TRBV19|TRBJ2-5|NA
TGTGCCAGTAGTACTACCGGGCCCCGGATGGAGACCCAGTACTTC
CASSTTGPRMETQYF
>NA|TRBV6-5|TRBJ2-5|NA
TGTGCCAGCAGTTACCCGGAAGGGGAGACCCAGTACTTC
CASSYPEGETQYF
>NA|TRBV30|TRBJ2-5|NA
TGTGCCTGGAGTGTACTTCCCACTAGATTTGGAAAGACCCAGTACTTC
CAWSVLPTRFGKTQYF
>NA|TRBV30|TRBJ1-1|NA
TGTGCCTGGGAATACTCGGGAGGCACTGAAGCTTTCTTT
CAWEYSGGTEAFF
>NA|TRBV19|TRBJ1-2|NA
TGTGCCAGTAGCAAGACAGGAAATCTACTCGTTGGCTACACCTTC
CASSKTGNLLVGYTF
>NA|TRBV7-2|TRBJ2-1|TRBD2
TGTGCCAGCAGCTTAGAACTAGCGGGAGGTAATGGTCGTGAGCAGTTCTTC
CASSLELAGGNGREQFF
>NA|TRBV7-8|TRBJ2-5|NA
TGTGCCAGCAGCTTAGCGTCGGGACGGGGGACGGAGACCCAGTACTTC
CASSLASGRGTETQYF
>NA|TRBV15|TRBJ2-7|NA
TGTGCCACCAGCAGAGTAATTGTTAAGGACGCTTCCTACGAGCAGTACTTC
CATSRVIVKDASYEQYF
>once|TRBV9|TRBJ2-2|TRBD1
TGTGCCAGCAGCGCCAGGGTCTGGACAGGGAAGGACGGGGAGCTGTTTTTT
CASSARVWTGKDGELFF
>NA|TRBV27|TRBJ2-3|NA
TGTGCCAGCAAGTCAACCGGGAGCGGCACAGATACGCAGTATTTT
CASKSTGSGTDTQYF
>NA|TRBV6-5|TRBJ2-7|TRBD1
TGTGCCAGCAGTTACGACAGGGTCTGGGGCTACGAGCAGTACTTC
CASSYDRVWGYEQYF
>NA|TRBV4-3|TRBJ1-4|TRBD1
TGCGCCAGCAGCTTATCCGGGACAGGGGTCAATGAAAAACTGTTTTTT
CASSLSGTGVNEKLFF
>NA|TRBV28|TRBJ2-7|NA
TGTGCCAGCAGGATCCTAGGGAGAGAGCAGTACTTC
CASRILGREQYF
>few|TRBV4-3|TRBJ2-1|TRBD2
TGCGCCAGCAGCCCTTCTCTAGCGGGGGGGCCCTACAATGAGCAGTTCTTC
CASSPSLAGGPYNEQFF
>NA|TRBV28|TRBJ2-1|TRBD2
TGTGCCAGCATCCCGAGCGGGGTCTACAATGAGCAGTTCTTC
CASIPSGVYNEQFF
>NA|TRBV27|TRBJ1-1|NA
TGTGCCAGCAGTTCTATGAACACTGAAGCTTTCTTT
CASSSMNTEAFF
>NA|TRBV11-3|TRBJ2-3|TRBD1
TGTGCCAGCAGCGGCAGACAGGGGTTAACGCAGTATTTT
CASSGRQGLTQYF
>NA|TRBV9|TRBJ2-5|TRBD1
TGTGCCAGCGCCAGGGGGACAGATCAAGAGACCCAGTACTTC
CASARGTDQETQYF
>NA|TRBV6-5|TRBJ2-6|NA
TGTGCCAGCAGTTACTCGATGAGTGGTGGGGCCAACGTCCTGACTTTC
CASSYSMSGGANVLTF
>once|TRBV11-2|TRBJ2-5|NA
TGTGCCGGGGAGCCGGAGTTGGGGGAACAAGAGACCCAGTACTTC
CAGEPELGEQETQYF
>few|TRBV30|TRBJ1-5|TRBD1
TGTGCCTGGAGTCCCGGGACAGGGGGTCTGCCCCAGCATTTT
CAWSPGTGGLPQHF
>NA|TRBV7-6|TRBJ1-3|NA
TGTGCCAGCAGCTTAGTACTCGGGGGAAACACCATATATTTT
CASSLVLGGNTIYF
>NA|TRBV6-5|TRBJ2-3|NA
TGTGCCAGCAGTCCCCCAATGGGGACAGATACGCAGTATTTT
CASSPPMGTDTQYF
>NA|TRBV5-1|TRBJ2-1|NA
TGCGCCAGCAGCTTGTTTGAGCAGTTCTTC
CASSLFEQFF
>NA|TRBV10-3|TRBJ2-1|NA
TGTGCCATCAGTGAGTCCGGGGACTCTTACAATGAGCAGTTCTTC
CAISESGDSYNEQFF
>NA|TRBV5-4|TRBJ2-5|TRBD2
TGTGCCAGCAGCTGGACTAGCGGGAGAAAACAAGAGACCCAGTACTTC
CASSWTSGRKQETQYF
>NA|TRBV7-8|TRBJ2-7|TRBD1
TGTGCCAGCAGCTTAGATCGTGGGACAGTCATTAACGAGCAGTACTTC
CASSLDRGTVINEQYF
>NA|TRBV2|TRBJ2-4|TRBD2
TGTGCCAGCACCCCTAGGAGGGAGGGAAACATTCAGTACTTC
CASTPRREGNIQYF
>NA|TRBV2|TRBJ1-2|NA
TGTGCCAGCAGTCTAAATTCCGGGACGGAGATTTATGGCTACACCTTC
CASSLNSGTEIYGYTF